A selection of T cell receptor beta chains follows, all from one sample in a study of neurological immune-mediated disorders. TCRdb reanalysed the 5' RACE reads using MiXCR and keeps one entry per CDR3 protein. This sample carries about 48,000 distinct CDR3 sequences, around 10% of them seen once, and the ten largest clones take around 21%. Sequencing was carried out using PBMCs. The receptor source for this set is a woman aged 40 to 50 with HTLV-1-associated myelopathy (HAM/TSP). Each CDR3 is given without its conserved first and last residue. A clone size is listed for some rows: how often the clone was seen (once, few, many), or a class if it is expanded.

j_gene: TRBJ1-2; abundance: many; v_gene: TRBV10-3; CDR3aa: AISERGDYGYT
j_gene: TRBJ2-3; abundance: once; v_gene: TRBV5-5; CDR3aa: ASSFWQDTQY
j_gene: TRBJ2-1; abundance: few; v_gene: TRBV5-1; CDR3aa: ASSLRLAGGLGYFNYNEQF
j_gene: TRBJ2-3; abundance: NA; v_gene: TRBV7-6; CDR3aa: ASSFHPGQGMGPDTQY
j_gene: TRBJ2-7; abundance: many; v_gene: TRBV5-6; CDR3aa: ASSYSGTNSYEQY
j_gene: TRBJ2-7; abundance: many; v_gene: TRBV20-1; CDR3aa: SASLPGTTYEQY
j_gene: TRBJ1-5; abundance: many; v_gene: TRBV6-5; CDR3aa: ASSRGGREPQH
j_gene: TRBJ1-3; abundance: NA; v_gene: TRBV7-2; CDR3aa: ASSLSWRSGNTIY
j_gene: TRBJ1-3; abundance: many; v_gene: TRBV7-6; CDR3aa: ASSKDLSGNTIY
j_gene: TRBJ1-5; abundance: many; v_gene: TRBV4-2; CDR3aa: ASSQVGPTGQDDSNQPQH
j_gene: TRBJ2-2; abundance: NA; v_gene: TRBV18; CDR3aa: ASSPSGQANTGELF
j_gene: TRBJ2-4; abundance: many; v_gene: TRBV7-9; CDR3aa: ASSSGGAENIQY
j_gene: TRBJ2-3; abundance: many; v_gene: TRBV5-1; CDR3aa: ASSLALGQGSDTQY
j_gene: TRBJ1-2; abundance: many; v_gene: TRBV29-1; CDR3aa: SVEVPPYGYT
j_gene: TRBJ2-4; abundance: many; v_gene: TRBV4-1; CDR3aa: ASSHPVVAKNIQY
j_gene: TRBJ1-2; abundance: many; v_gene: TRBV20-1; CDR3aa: SAQRGEGYGYT
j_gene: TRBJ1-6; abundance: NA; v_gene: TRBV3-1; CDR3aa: ASSQGRWYTPLH
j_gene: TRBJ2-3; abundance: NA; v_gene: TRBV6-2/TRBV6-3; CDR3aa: ASSYCGDTQY
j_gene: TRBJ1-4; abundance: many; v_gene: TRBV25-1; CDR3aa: ASRETAEPTNEKLF
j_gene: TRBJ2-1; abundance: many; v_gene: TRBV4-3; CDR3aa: ASSQGTSGSRDEQF
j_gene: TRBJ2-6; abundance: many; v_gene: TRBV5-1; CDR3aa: ASSLAGGANVLT
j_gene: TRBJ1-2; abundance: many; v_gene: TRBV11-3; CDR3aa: ASSLRSSARGYT
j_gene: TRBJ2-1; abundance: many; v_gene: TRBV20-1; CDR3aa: SASRDSRGEQF
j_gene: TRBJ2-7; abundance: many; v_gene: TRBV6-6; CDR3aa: ASSPNRERSSYEQY
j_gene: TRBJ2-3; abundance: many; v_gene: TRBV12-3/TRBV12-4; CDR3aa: ASSLIQREGRDTQY
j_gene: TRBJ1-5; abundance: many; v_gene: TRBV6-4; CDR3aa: ASSDSDPYGNQPQH
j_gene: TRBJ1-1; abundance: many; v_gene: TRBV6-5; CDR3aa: ASSQGSLTEAF
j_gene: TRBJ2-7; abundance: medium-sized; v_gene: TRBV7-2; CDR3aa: VSSLAPSGGGQSREQY
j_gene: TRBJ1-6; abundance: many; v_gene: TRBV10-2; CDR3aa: ASSESGRDNSPLH
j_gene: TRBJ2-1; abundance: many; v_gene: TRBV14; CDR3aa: ASSQTGSNEQF
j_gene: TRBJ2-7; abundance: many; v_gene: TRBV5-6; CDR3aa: ASSLARGGSYEQY
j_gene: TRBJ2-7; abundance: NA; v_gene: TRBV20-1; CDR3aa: SAAGHSYEQY
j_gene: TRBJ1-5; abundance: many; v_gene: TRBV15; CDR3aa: ATSRSWGDNQPQH
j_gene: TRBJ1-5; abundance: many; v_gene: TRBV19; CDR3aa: ASSASQGLSNQPQH
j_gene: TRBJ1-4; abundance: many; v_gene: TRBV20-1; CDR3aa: SARELQGVTNEKLF
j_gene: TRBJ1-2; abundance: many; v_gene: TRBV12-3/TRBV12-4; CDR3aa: ASSPQGSYGYT
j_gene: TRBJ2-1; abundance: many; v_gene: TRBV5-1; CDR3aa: ASSSGQEYNEQF
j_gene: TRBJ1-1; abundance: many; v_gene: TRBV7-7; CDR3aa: ASRGQDPIENTEAF
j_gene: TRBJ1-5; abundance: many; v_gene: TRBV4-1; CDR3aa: ASSQDPGGDQPQH